The sequence of this TCR beta chain was determined in a study of T-cell reconstitution after alpha-beta-depleted transplantation in children. There are many counts of this clonotype. The antigen is not known. Study conclusions and caveats: Where some patients showed high TCRbeta diversity at day 60, it came from recipient T cells and thymic progenitors that had survived. There were reportedly several hundred expanded graft clones from which alpha-beta T cells came about two months after transplant. Newly made T cells mostly supplied T-cell counts and diversity one year after transplant.

Germline CDR1 SQVTM, CDR2 ANQGSEA. V lost 6 bases to trimming and J lost 4 bases, with 6 bases between them. The CDR3 extends over 10 amino acids. The authors prepared the TCRbeta library with unique molecular identifiers. TCRdb itself ran the PCR reads through MiXCR, one entry per CDR3 protein. The data contain 98,000 or so distinct CDR3 sequences, 5% to 7% of them singletons. Sequenced here: PBMCs, mostly from graft donor cells, sampled 360 days after TCRalphabeta/CD19-depleted stem cell transplant. The clonotype originates from a male patient aged 2-15 years who had a stem cell transplant for acute lymphoblastic leukemia, so the T cells may come from the graft donor. The chain employs TRBV29-1 and TRBJ2-5; TRBD2 is a possible D gene (5 bases). The CDR3 region is CSVLAETQYF. DNA for the CDR3: TGCAGCGTCCTAGCAGAGACCCAGTACTTC.